A selection of T cell receptor beta chains follows, all from one sample in a study of post-analysis software for immune sequencing data. TCRdb fed the PCR reads into MiXCR, producing one record per CDR3 protein. The sample consists of hundreds of thousands of distinct CDR3 sequences, 30% to 40% of them appearing once. The specimen was blood. The source of these receptors is a girl aged 2 to 10 with multiple sclerosis. Both conserved end residues are part of each CDR3. A D gene is named only where the DNA matches it firmly. Clone size is shown for a subset of rows, as once, few, many or a class of expanded clone.

DNA,CDR3,V,size,length,J,D
TGCAGTGCTCTTCGTTCTGGGGCCAACGTCCTGACTTTC,CSALRSGANVLTF,TRBV20-1,few,13,TRBJ2-6,.
TGTGCCAGCAGCTTCCTCGCGGGGGCCTCCAATGAGCAGTTCTTC,CASSFLAGASNEQFF,TRBV5-4,.,15,TRBJ2-1,.
TGTGCCAGCAGTCCCATGACAGGGGTCTATGGCTACACCTTC,CASSPMTGVYGYTF,TRBV27,few,14,TRBJ1-2,TRBD1
TGTGCCAGCAGTCTCATACGTGTTGGGAGCTCCTACAATGAGCAGTTCTTC,CASSLIRVGSSYNEQFF,TRBV28,.,17,TRBJ2-1,.
TGTGCCAGCAGCTTAGCGGGTTTGCGTTCGGCTAGCGGGAGTTACGAGCAGTACTTC,CASSLAGLRSASGSYEQYF,TRBV7-2,.,19,TRBJ2-7,TRBD2
TGTGCCATCGGCGAAAGACAGCTTTATGAGCAGTTCTTC,CAIGERQLYEQFF,TRBV10-3,.,13,TRBJ2-1,.
TGCAGCGTCGGTACAGACGGACCTCGGACGGTCTACGAGCAGTACTTC,CSVGTDGPRTVYEQYF,TRBV29-1,.,16,TRBJ2-7,.
TGCAGCGTTGAGGCAGGGGAAGATACGCAGTATTTT,CSVEAGEDTQYF,TRBV29-1,many,12,TRBJ2-3,.
TGTGCCATCACGCCAGGATCCTACAATGAGCAGTACTTC,CAITPGSYNEQYF,TRBV10-3,.,13,TRBJ2-4,.
TGTGCCAGCTCACCACGTCCCGGGCTATGGTATGGCTACACCTTC,CASSPRPGLWYGYTF,TRBV18,.,15,TRBJ1-2,.
TGTGCCAGCAGTCGCAACAGGGGGGAGGAAGCTTTCTTT,CASSRNRGEEAFF,TRBV12-3/TRBV12-4,few,13,TRBJ1-1,TRBD1